This T cell receptor beta chain stems from a study of human T cells and chemical hapten exposure. As the library was built, unique molecular identifiers were attached to individual cDNA molecules. In the authors' workflow: A typical sample had some 87,000 TCRs, with about 23,224 to 750,000 overall. TCRdb re-called the RACE reads through MiXCR, storing one row per CDR3 protein. TCRdb's processing, not the study's, gives the V and J calls here. The sample lists some 65,000 distinct CDR3 sequences, approximately 6.2% occurring once. Specified time point: healthy volunteer bleed at 6 weeks. It was from unfractionated whole blood that total RNA was extracted. The ends were cut back, 6 bases at V and 10 bases at J, with 13 bases in the middle. This CDR3 region has 12 residues.

Sequencing input: whole blood. The chain uses TRBV12-3 or TRBV12-4 and TRBJ2-1; D may match TRBD1 or TRBD2 (5 bases each). This clonotype was sampled from a female donor in good health. Some clones in this sample may be carry-over from other donors' samples. The CDR3 sequence: CASSPMGDEQFF. CDR3 in DNA: TGTGCCAGCAGCCCCATGGGGGACGAGCAGTTCTTC.